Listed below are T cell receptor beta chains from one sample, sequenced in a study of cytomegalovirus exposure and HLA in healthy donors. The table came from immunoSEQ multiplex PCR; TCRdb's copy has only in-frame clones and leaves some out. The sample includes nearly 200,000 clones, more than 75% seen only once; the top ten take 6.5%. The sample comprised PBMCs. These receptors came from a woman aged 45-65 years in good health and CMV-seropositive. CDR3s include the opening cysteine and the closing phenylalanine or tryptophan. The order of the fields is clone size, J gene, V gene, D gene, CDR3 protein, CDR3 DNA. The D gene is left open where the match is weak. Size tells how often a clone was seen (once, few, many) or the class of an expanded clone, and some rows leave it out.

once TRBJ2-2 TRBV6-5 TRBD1 CASMETGGTGELFF TGTGCCAGCATGGAGACAGGGGGCACCGGGGAGCTGTTTTTT
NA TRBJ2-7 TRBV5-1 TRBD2 CASSFTGLAGGSEQYF TGCGCCAGCAGCTTCACAGGACTAGCGGGGGGGAGCGAGCAGTACTTC
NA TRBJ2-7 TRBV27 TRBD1 CASSFTWDRDNEQYF TGTGCCAGCAGTTTCACCTGGGACAGGGATAACGAGCAGTACTTC
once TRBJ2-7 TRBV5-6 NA CASSLGQGGKYEQYF TGTGCCAGCAGCTTGGGTCAGGGGGGCAAGTACGAGCAGTACTTC
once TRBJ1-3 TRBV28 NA CASSLAGNTIYF TGTGCCAGCAGCCTGGCCGGAAACACCATATATTTT
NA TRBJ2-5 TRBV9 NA CASSGTLDSQETQYF TGTGCCAGCAGCGGGACCTTGGACAGTCAAGAGACCCAGTACTTC
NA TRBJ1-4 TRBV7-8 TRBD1 CASSWTIGGLEKLFF TGTGCCAGCAGCTGGACGATAGGGGGCTTAGAAAAACTGTTTTTT
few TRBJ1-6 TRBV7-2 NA CASSLGRLNSPLHF TGTGCCAGCAGCTTAGGTCGGTTAAATTCACCCCTCCACTTT
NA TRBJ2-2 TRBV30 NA CAWSVHGGNGELFF TGTGCCTGGAGTGTACATGGAGGGAACGGGGAGCTGTTTTTT
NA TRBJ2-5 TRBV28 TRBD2 CASSPRRAGGPGETQYF TGTGCCAGCAGTCCTAGACGAGCGGGGGGGCCGGGAGAGACCCAGTACTTC
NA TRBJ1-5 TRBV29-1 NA CSVGIGGGNQPQHF TGCAGCGTGGGGATAGGAGGGGGCAATCAGCCCCAGCATTTT
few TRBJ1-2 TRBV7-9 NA CASSLGQENYGYTF TGTGCCAGCAGCTTAGGACAGGAGAACTATGGCTACACCTTC
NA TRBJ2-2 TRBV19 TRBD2 CASSIGPTGGDTGELFF TGTGCCAGTAGTATAGGGCCAACGGGGGGGGACACCGGGGAGCTGTTTTTT
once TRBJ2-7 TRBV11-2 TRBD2 CASSLAGWNEQYF TGTGCCAGCAGTCTAGCGGGATGGAACGAGCAGTACTTC
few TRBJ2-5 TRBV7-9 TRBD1 CAGTGGARKETQYF TGTGCCGGCACAGGGGGCGCTCGGAAAGAGACCCAGTACTTC
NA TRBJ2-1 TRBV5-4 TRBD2 CASSPGLAGAFGNEQFF TGTGCCAGCAGCCCCGGACTAGCGGGAGCGTTTGGGAATGAGCAGTTCTTC
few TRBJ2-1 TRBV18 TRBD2 CASSPLAGGPYNEQFF TGTGCCAGCTCGCCGCTAGCGGGAGGCCCCTACAATGAGCAGTTCTTC
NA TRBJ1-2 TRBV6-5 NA CASSFWTATGYGYTF TGTGCCAGCAGTTTCTGGACAGCTACGGGCTATGGCTACACCTTC
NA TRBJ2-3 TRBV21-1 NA CASSKRVLGVCTTDTQYF TGTGCCAGCAGCAAAAGGGTCTTGGGAGTTTGTACGACAGATACGCAGTATTTT
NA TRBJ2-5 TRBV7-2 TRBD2 CASSPTSGAWETQYF TGTGCCAGCAGCCCTACTAGCGGGGCTTGGGAGACCCAGTACTTC
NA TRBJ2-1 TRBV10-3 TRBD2 CAISTGTSWSLEQFF TGTGCCATCAGTACCGGGACTAGTTGGTCTCTTGAGCAGTTCTTC
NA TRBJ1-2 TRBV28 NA CASSFGGPPYTF TGTGCCAGCAGTTTTGGGGGCCCCCCTTACACCTTC
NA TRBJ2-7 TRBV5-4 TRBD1 CASSRDREISEQYF TGTGCCAGCAGCCGGGACAGGGAAATCTCCGAGCAGTACTTC
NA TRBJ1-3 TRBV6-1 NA CASRPNREWGNTIYF TGTGCCAGCAGACCCAACAGGGAATGGGGAAACACCATATATTTT
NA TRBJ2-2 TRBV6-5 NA CASSRGPTGELFF TGTGCCAGCAGCCGGGGTCCCACCGGGGAGCTGTTTTTT
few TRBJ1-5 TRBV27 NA CASRPLGTNSNQPQHF TGTGCCAGCAGACCCCTGGGGACAAATAGCAATCAGCCCCAGCATTTT
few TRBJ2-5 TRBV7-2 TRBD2 CASSTLSSGRVGKTQYF TGTGCCAGCAGTACACTTAGCTCAGGGAGGGTTGGAAAGACCCAGTACTTC
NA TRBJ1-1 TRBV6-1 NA CASIGGQRTEAFF TGTGCCAGCATAGGAGGGCAACGCACTGAAGCTTTCTTT
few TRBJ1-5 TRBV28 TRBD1 CASCLLGQGGQPQHF TGTGCCAGCTGTCTATTGGGACAGGGTGGACAGCCCCAGCATTTT
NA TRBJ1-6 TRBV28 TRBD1 CASGRDRRNSPLHF TGTGCCAGCGGCCGGGACAGGAGGAATTCACCCCTCCACTTT
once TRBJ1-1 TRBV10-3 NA CAISVGVADTEAFF TGTGCCATCAGTGTGGGGGTAGCGGACACTGAAGCTTTCTTT
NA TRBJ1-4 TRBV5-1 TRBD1 CASSLETGINEKLFF TGCGCCAGCAGCTTGGAGACAGGGATAAATGAAAAACTGTTTTTT
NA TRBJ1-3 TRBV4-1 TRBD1 CASSLQTGAGNTIYF TGCGCCAGCAGCCTACAGACAGGGGCTGGAAACACCATATATTTT
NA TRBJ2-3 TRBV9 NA CASSFGVSGRADTQYF TGTGCCAGCAGCTTCGGGGTAAGCGGACGGGCAGATACGCAGTATTTT
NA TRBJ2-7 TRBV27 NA CASSPLNSYEQYF TGTGCCAGCAGCCCTCTTAACTCCTACGAGCAGTACTTC
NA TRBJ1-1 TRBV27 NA CASSSVGTEAFF TGTGCCAGCAGTTCAGTCGGGACTGAAGCTTTCTTT
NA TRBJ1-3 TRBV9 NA CASSGYREPSGNTIYF TGTGCCAGCAGCGGCTACAGGGAGCCCTCCGGAAACACCATATATTTT
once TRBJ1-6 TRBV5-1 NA CASSLFLGSSPLHF TGCGCCAGCAGCTTGTTTTTGGGGAGTTCACCCCTCCACTTT
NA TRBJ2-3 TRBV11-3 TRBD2 CASSKSWESSGRRKDTQYF TGTGCCAGCAGCAAAAGCTGGGAGTCTAGCGGGAGGAGGAAAGATACGCAGTATTTT
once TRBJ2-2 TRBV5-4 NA CASSLAAVTTGELFF TGTGCCAGCAGCTTGGCGGCGGTGACGACCGGGGAGCTGTTTTTT
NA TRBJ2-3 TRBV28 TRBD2 CAISGLAVDTQYF TGTGCCATCTCTGGACTAGCGGTAGATACGCAGTATTTT
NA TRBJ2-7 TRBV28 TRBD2 CASRRLAAYEQYF TGTGCCAGCCGGAGACTAGCGGCTTACGAGCAGTACTTC
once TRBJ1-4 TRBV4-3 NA CASSQDWGGTNEKLFF TGCGCCAGCAGCCAAGATTGGGGAGGGACTAATGAAAAACTGTTTTTT
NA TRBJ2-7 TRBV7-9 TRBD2 CASSISGGAFGEQYF TGTGCCAGCAGCATTAGCGGGGGGGCGTTTGGCGAGCAGTACTTC
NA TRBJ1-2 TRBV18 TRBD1 CASSRGQGAGYGYTF TGTGCCAGCTCGCGCGGACAGGGGGCAGGCTATGGCTACACCTTC
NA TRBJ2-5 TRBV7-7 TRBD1 CASSSGTGQTQYF TGTGCTAGCAGCTCGGGGACAGGCCAGACCCAGTACTTC
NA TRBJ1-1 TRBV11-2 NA CASSLWDTGEAFF TGTGCCAGCAGCTTATGGGACACCGGGGAAGCTTTCTTT